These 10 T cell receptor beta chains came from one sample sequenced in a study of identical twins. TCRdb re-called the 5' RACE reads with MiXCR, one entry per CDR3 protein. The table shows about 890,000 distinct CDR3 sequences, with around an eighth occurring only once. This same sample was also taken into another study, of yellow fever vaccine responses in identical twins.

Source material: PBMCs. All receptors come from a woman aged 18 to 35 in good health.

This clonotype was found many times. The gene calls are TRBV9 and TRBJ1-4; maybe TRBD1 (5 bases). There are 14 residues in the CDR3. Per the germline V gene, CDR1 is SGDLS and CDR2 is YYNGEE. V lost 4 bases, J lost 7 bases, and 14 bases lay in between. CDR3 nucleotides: TGTGCCAGCAGCCCTCCCTCGGGGGGTGAAAAACTGTTTTTT. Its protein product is CASSPPSGGEKLFF.

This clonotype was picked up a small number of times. The CDR3 DNA follows: TGTGCCAGCAGTTTAGGGCGGCTAGCGGGACCGGCAGATACGCAGTATTTT. Translated, it gives CASSLGRLAGPADTQYF. The V call is TRBV12-3 or TRBV12-4, the J call TRBJ2-3, with 9 positions matching TRBD2. J gave up 4 bases and V 1 base, and 9 bases lay outside the gene matches. The CDR3 is made up of 17 amino acids.

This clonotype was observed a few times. DNA of the CDR3: TGCAGTGCCGAGGGGACTAGCGGGGGATCGTTATACAATGAGCAGTTCTTC. Its protein product is CSAEGTSGGSLYNEQFF. This sequence joins TRBV20-1 and TRBJ2-1; 14 nucleotides line up with TRBD2. This CDR3 spans 17 amino acids. Per the germline V gene, CDR1 is DFQATT and CDR2 is SNEGSKA (reference sequence). The ends lost 6 bases at V and 4 bases at J; junction bases unmatched: 11.

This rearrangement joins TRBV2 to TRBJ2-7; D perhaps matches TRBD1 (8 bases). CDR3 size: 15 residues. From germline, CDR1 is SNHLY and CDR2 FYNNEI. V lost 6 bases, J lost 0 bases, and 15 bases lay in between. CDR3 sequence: CASRISGTGSYEQYF. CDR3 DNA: TGTGCCAGCAGAATCAGCGGGACAGGCTCCTACGAGCAGTACTTC.

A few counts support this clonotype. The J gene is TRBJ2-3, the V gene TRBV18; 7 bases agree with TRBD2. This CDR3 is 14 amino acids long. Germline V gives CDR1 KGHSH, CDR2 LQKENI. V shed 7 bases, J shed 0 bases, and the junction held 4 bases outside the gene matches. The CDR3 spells CASLISGSTDTQYF. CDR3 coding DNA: TGTGCCAGCTTAATTAGCGGGAGCACAGATACGCAGTATTTT.

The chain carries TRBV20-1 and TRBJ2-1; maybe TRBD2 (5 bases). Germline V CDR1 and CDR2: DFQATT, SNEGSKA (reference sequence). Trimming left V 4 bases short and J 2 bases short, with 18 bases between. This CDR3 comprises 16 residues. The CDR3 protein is CSAIPGGAPTYNEQFF. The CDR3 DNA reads TGCAGTGCTATCCCTGGAGGAGCGCCTACCTACAATGAGCAGTTCTTC.

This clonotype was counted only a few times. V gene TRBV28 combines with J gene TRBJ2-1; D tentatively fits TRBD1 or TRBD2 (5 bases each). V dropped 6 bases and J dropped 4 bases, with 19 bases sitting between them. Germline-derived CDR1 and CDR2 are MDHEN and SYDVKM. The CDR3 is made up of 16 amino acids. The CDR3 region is CASRAGTSNGYNEQFF. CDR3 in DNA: TGTGCCAGCAGAGCCGGGACGTCGAACGGGTACAATGAGCAGTTCTTC.

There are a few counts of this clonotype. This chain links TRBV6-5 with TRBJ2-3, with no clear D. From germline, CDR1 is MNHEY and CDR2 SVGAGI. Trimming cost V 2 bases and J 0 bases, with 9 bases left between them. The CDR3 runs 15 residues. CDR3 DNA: TGTGCCAGCAGTTACGGGCCCGTCAGCACAGATACGCAGTATTTT. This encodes CASSYGPVSTDTQYF.

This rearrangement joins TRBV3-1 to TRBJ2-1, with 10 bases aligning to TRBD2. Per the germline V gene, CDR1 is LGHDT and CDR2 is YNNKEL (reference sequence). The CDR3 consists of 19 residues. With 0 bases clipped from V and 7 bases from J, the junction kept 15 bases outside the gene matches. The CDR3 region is CASSQDFASGSGKLNEQFF. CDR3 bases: TGTGCCAGCAGCCAAGATTTTGCTAGCGGGAGTGGGAAGTTAAATGAGCAGTTCTTC.

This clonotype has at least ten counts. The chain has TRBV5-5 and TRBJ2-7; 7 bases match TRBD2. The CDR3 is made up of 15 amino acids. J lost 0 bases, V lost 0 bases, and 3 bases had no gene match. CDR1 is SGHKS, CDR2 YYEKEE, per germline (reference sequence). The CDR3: CASSLASGDSYEQYF. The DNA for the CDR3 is TGTGCCAGCAGCTTGGCTAGCGGAGACTCCTACGAGCAGTACTTC.